Below, 3 T cell receptor beta chains from the same sample are listed, as sequenced in a study of blood T cell repertoires in COVID-19. The data were produced by immunoSEQ multiplex PCR, yet TCRdb's version contains in-frame clones alone and is incomplete. The sample records about 400,000 clones, 80% to 90% being singletons. Sequenced: peripheral blood. The origin of the receptors is a man aged 35 to 55 with acute or convalescent COVID-19.

V gene TRBV7-6 combines with J gene TRBJ1-6, with 8 positions matching TRBD1. This CDR3 comprises 14 residues. Germline trimming cut 5 bases from V and 5 bases from J; bases unmatched to any gene: 2. In germline, CDR1 is SGHVS, CDR2 FNYEAQ. This chain's CDR3 is CASSEQGDNSPLHF. CDR3 nucleotides: TGTGCCAGCAGCGAACAGGGGGATAATTCACCCCTCCACTTT.

This clone showed up just once. The chain joins TRBV13 to TRBJ2-7, with TRBD1 identical over 10 bases. In germline, CDR1 is PRHDT, CDR2 FYEKMQ (reference sequence). The CDR3 extends over 16 amino acids. V dropped 5 bases and J dropped 1; count of bases not matched to a gene: 8. CDR3: CASSAFRDRGSYEQYF. The CDR3 DNA sequence: TGTGCCAGCAGCGCCTTCCGGGACAGGGGTTCCTACGAGCAGTACTTC.

The V gene is TRBV1, the J gene TRBJ1-3; the table calls TRBD1, which could not be checked here. TRBV1 is designated a pseudogene. The CDR3 runs 17 residues. The CDR3 region is CTSSQTGDSLSGNTIYF. CDR3 sequence (DNA): TGCACCAGCAGCCAAACAGGGGACAGCCTCTCTGGAAACACCATATATTTT.